This T cell receptor beta chain was recovered during a study of control samples from healthy donors and cancer patients. The germline V gene encodes CDR1 SNHLY and CDR2 FYNNEI. Germline trimming cut 6 bases from V and 6 bases from J; bases unmatched to any gene: 5. This CDR3 has 13 residues. This table comes from immunoSEQ multiplex PCR, and its TCRdb copy is limited to in-frame clones, with some not included. In the table there are 90,000 to 95,000 clones, about 85% of which are singletons. The J gene is TRBJ2-1, the V gene TRBV2, with 7 bases lining up with TRBD2. The TCR originated in a man aged 25 to 40 in good health. Source material: blood. DNA for the CDR3: TGTGCCAGCAGCCTGGGGGGGAGCAATGAGCAGTTCTTC. Its translation is CASSLGGSNEQFF.